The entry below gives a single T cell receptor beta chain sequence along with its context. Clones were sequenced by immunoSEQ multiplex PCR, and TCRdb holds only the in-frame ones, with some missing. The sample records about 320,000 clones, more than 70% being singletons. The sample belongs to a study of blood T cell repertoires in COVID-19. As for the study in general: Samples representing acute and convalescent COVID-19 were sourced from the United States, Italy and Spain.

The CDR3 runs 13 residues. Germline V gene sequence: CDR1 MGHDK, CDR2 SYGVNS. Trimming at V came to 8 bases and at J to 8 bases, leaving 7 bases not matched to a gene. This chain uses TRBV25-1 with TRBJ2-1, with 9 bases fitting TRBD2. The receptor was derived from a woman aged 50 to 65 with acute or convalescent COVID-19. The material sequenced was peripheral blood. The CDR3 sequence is CASGLAGIDEQFF. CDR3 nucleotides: TGTGCCAGCGGCCTAGCGGGAATCGATGAGCAGTTCTTC.